These 17 T cell receptor beta chains originate from one sample sequenced in a study of T cells in Graves' hyperthyroidism and ophthalmopathy. RNA transcripts gave rise to amplified TCR beta CDR3 regions. RT-PCR in the first round (using the HTBI primer set) targeted the TCR CDR3. Via MiXCR, TCRdb re-called the multiplex PCR reads, giving one row per CDR3 protein. This table has under 350,000 distinct CDR3 sequences, roughly 18% appearing once. The sequenced sample consisted of blood. These TCRs come from a woman between 50 and 59 years old with Graves' hyperthyroidism.

This clonotype was counted only a few times. This sequence joins TRBV20-1 and TRBJ1-1, with D perhaps TRBD1 (6 bases). V shed 0 bases and J shed 7 bases, with 12 bases lying between them. The germline CDR1 and CDR2 sequences are DFQATT and SNEGSKA (reference sequence). CDR3 length: 13 amino acids. The CDR3 DNA reads TGCAGTGCTAGAGATGGCGGGGGCGGTGAAGCTTTCTTT. Protein product: CSARDGGGGEAFF.

The sample holds a few counts of this clonotype. This chain joins TRBV12-3 or TRBV12-4 and TRBJ2-5, with 10 positions matching TRBD2. The CDR3 spans 15 residues. Trimming cost V 6 bases and J 5 bases; bases outside gene matches: 9. CDR3 in amino acids: CASSPSAGGWETQYF. DNA of the CDR3: TGTGCCAGCAGCCCCTCAGCGGGGGGGTGGGAGACCCAGTACTTC.

In this sample, this clonotype turned up a few times. This rearrangement joins TRBV3-1 to TRBJ2-7; 7 bases agree with TRBD1. Trimming removed 5 bases from V and 1 base from J; junction bases left unmatched: 8. In germline, CDR1 is LGHDT, CDR2 YNNKEL (reference sequence). The CDR3 consists of 15 residues. Here the CDR3 reads CASSGSGQSSYEQYF. DNA of the CDR3: TGTGCCAGCAGCGGTTCGGGACAGTCTTCCTACGAGCAGTACTTC.

Only a few counts were recorded for this clonotype. The V call is TRBV30, the J call TRBJ1-6, with D uncertain. V shed 1 base and J shed 7 bases, with 14 bases lying between them. CDR1 and CDR2 (germline): GTSNPN, SVGIG (reference sequence). This CDR3 is 15 amino acids long. CDR3 nucleotides: TGTGCCTGGAGTGACCCCTCCGGAGCGAATTCACCCCTCCACTTT. It is translated as CAWSDPSGANSPLHF.

This clonotype was observed many times. The gene calls are TRBV6-2 or TRBV6-3 and TRBJ1-1; the match to TRBD1 covers 10 bases. Per germline, CDR1 MNHEY and CDR2 SVGEGT. The V and J ends lost 6 bases and 0 bases, in that order; junction bases with no gene match: 7. This CDR3 region has 16 residues. CDR3 sequence (DNA): TGTGCCAGCAGCCCTGACAGGGGGCGCATGAACACTGAAGCTTTCTTT. Translating gives CASSPDRGRMNTEAFF.

This clonotype was detected many times. Compared with germline, one end of the junction differs, possibly owing to a read error. This chain joins TRBV19 and TRBJ1-1; D possibly corresponds to TRBD1 (5 bases). The CDR3 totals 12 residues. Germline values: CDR1 LNHDA, CDR2 SQIVND (reference sequence). The CDR3 sequence: CASSTGNTEAFF. CDR3 DNA sequence: TGTGCCAGCAGTACAGGGAACACTGAAGCTTTCTTT.

This clonotype occurred many times. The chain couples TRBV2 to TRBJ1-2; no clear D gene. This CDR3 spans 13 amino acids. Trimming removed 4 bases from V and 4 bases from J, with 10 bases in between. Germline V gene sequence: CDR1 SNHLY, CDR2 FYNNEI. CDR3 sequence (DNA): TGTGCCAGCAGTGGAGACACCATCTATGGCTACACCTTC. This gives the protein CASSGDTIYGYTF.

This clonotype has just a few counts. The V call is TRBV18, the J call TRBJ2-1; no reliable D call. This CDR3 is built from 15 residues. V gave up 0 bases and J gave up 5 bases, with 11 bases separating them. Germline lookup yields CDR1 KGHSH and CDR2 LQKENI. The CDR3 DNA reads as TGTGCCAGCTCACCACCGTCGGCAGGTGACAATGAGCAGTTCTTC. It is translated as CASSPPSAGDNEQFF.

This clonotype was observed at least ten times. The chain carries TRBV12-3 or TRBV12-4 and TRBJ1-2, with D possibly TRBD1 on 6 matching bases. V dropped 3 bases and J dropped 0 bases, with 14 bases sitting between them. The CDR3 runs to 16 residues. CDR3 nucleotide sequence: TGTGCCAGCAGTTTCAAACCGGACAGCCCTAACTATGGCTACACCTTC. Translated, it gives CASSFKPDSPNYGYTF.

This clonotype was seen ten or more times. V usage is TRBV7-8 and J usage is TRBJ2-7, with a possible D match to TRBD2 (5 bases). Germline V lookup: CDR1 SGHVS, CDR2 FQNEAQ. Trimming removed 4 bases from V and 3 bases from J, with 16 bases in between. This CDR3 contains 15 residues. The CDR3 here is CASSSDFPGYYEQYF. The DNA for the CDR3 is TGTGCCAGCAGCTCGGACTTCCCGGGGTACTACGAGCAGTACTTC.

This clonotype has ten or more counts. The chain has TRBV6-1 and TRBJ2-7, with TRBD1 matching 9 bases. Germline-derived CDR1 and CDR2 are MNHNS and SASEGT. The CDR3 extends over 15 amino acids. Losses at the gene ends were 7 bases for V and 0 bases for J; bases not matched to a gene: 7. The CDR3 loop reads CASNPTGGSSYEQYV. The CDR3 DNA reads TGTGCCAGCAATCCGACAGGGGGGTCCTCCTACGAGCAGTACGTC.

In this sample, this clonotype turned up once. The chain links TRBV7-9 to TRBJ1-4, with a weak D call TRBD1 (5 bases). Germline V CDR1 and CDR2: SEHNR, FQNEAQ (reference sequence). The CDR3 loop spans 14 amino acids. V was clipped by 6 bases and J by 8 bases, with 16 bases between them. In DNA, the CDR3 is TGTGCCAGCAGGGGAGGGGACCTCGGGGAAAAACTGTTTTTT. This sequence encodes CASRGGDLGEKLFF.

This clonotype turned up a few times. The J gene is TRBJ1-1, the V gene TRBV5-6, with D perhaps matching TRBD1 (5 bases). The CDR3 runs 14 residues. Germline V gene lookup returns CDR1 SGHDT and CDR2 YYEEEE. Trimming stripped 5 bases from V and 1 base from J, with 12 bases between. CDR3 sequence reads: CASSWGLRNTEAFF. CDR3 nucleotides: TGTGCCAGCAGTTGGGGACTGAGGAACACTGAAGCTTTCTTT.

In regard to this clonotype: A much larger clone lies one base from this, so it may be a read error. The V gene is TRBV12-3 or TRBV12-4, the J gene TRBJ2-1, with 8 bases fitting TRBD2. This CDR3 comprises 15 residues. With V trimmed by 6 bases and J by 9 bases, 13 bases remained unmatched. CDR3 nucleotide sequence: TGTGCCAGCAGCCTGGGACTAGGCACAAGGAGTGAGCAGTTCTTC. Residues: CASSLGLGTRSEQFF.

This clonotype was seen at least ten times. The genes are TRBV6-1 and TRBJ1-1, with 11 bases aligning to TRBD1. After removal of 3 bases from V and 7 bases from J, the junction contained 10 bases not matched to a gene. CDR3 size: 16 residues. Germline values: CDR1 MNHNS, CDR2 SASEGT. The CDR3 DNA reads as TGTGCCAGCAGTGATATGGGACAGGGGGGCCGCAGTGAAGCTTTCTTT. Its translation: CASSDMGQGGRSEAFF.

This sequence joins TRBV7-2 and TRBJ2-1; 8 bases line up with TRBD2. The V and J ends lost 0 bases and 3 bases, in that order; junction bases with no gene match: 7. This CDR3 spans 17 amino acids. In germline, CDR1 is SGHTA, CDR2 FQGNSA. The CDR3 bases are TGTGCCAGCAGCTTAGCGGCTGATAGCGGGGACTACAATGAGCAGTTCTTC. Translated: CASSLAADSGDYNEQFF.

This clonotype was counted many times. The rearrangement uses TRBV20-1 and TRBJ2-1; 11 bases map to TRBD2. The CDR3 is made up of 16 amino acids. The V gene's germline CDR1 is DFQATT and CDR2 SNEGSKA (reference sequence). V trimming: 7 bases; J trimming: 3 bases; junction bases outside the gene matches: 11. CDR3 DNA sequence: TGCAGTGGGAACCTAGCGGGAGGACCGATCTACAATGAGCAGTTCTTC. Its protein product is CSGNLAGGPIYNEQFF.